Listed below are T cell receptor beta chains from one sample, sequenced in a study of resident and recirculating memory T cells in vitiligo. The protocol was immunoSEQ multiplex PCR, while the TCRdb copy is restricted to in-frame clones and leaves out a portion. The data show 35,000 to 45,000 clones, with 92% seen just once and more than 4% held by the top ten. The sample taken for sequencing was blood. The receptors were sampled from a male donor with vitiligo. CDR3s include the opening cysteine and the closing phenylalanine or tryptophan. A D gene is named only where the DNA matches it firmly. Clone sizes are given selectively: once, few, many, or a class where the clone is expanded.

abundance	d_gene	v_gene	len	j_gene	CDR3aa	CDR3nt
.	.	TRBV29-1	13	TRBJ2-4	CSVGGETRNIQYF	TGCAGCGTTGGCGGGGAGACCCGAAACATTCAGTACTTC
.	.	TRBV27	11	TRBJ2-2	CASRRTGELFF	TGTGCCAGCAGGCGGACCGGGGAGCTGTTTTTT
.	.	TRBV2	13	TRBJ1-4	CAAHRAINEKLFF	TGTGCCGCACACAGGGCAATTAATGAAAAACTGTTTTTT
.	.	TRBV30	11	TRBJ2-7	CAWSKTDEQYF	TGTGCCTGGAGTAAAACTGACGAGCAGTACTTC
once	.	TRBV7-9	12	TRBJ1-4	CASSSMNEKLFF	TGTGCCAGCAGCTCTATGAATGAAAAACTGTTTTTT
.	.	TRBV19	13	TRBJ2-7	CASSIREAYEQYF	TGTGCCAGTAGTATCCGAGAGGCCTACGAGCAGTACTTC
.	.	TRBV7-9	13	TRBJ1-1	CASSLPGVSEAFF	TGTGCCAGCAGCTTGCCAGGGGTTTCTGAAGCTTTCTTT
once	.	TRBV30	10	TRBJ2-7	CASGQYEQYF	TGTGCCAGTGGACAGTACGAGCAGTACTTC
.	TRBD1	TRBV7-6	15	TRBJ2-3	CASSPGTVYTDTQYF	TGTGCCAGCAGCCCCGGGACAGTTTATACAGATACGCAGTATTTT
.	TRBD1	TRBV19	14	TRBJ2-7	CATSKDRARDEQYF	TGTGCCACATCCAAAGACAGGGCCCGGGACGAGCAGTACTTC
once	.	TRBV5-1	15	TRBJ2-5	CASSLAPTTQETQYF	TGCGCCAGCAGCTTGGCCCCTACTACACAAGAGACCCAGTACTTC
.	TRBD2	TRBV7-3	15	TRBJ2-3	CASSSVAGRTDTQYF	TGTGCCAGCAGCTCCGTAGCGGGGCGCACAGATACGCAGTATTTT
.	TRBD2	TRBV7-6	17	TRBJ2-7	CASSRGPSGGQTYEQYF	TGTGCCAGCAGCAGGGGTCCTAGCGGGGGGCAAACCTACGAGCAGTACTTC
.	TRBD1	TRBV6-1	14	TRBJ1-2	CASSELTGRGGYTF	TGTGCCAGCAGTGAACTGACAGGGCGGGGTGGCTACACCTTC
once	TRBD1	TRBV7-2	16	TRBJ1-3	CASSLGQGAMGNTIYF	TGTGCCAGCAGCTTGGGACAGGGGGCGATGGGAAACACCATATATTTT
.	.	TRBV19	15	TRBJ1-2	CASHRAPTPEGGYTF	TGTGCCAGCCACAGGGCCCCTACTCCCGAGGGTGGCTACACCTTC
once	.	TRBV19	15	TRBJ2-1	CATAHSPSRVNEQFF	TGTGCCACCGCGCACTCACCTAGCCGGGTCAATGAGCAGTTCTTC
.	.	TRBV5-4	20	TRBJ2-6	CASSPGGAALAHSGANVLTF	TGTGCCAGCAGCCCTGGAGGGGCCGCCCTTGCCCACTCTGGGGCCAACGTCCTGACTTTC
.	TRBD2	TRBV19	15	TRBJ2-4	CASSLRTSGGNIQYF	TGTGCCAGTAGTCTACGGACTAGCGGTGGGAACATTCAGTACTTC
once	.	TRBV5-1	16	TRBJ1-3	CASSLATLGVGNTIYF	TGCGCCAGCAGCTTGGCCACATTAGGGGTCGGAAACACCATATATTTT
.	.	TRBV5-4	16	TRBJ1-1	CASSLYSPKGDTEAFF	TGTGCCAGCAGCTTATATTCCCCCAAGGGGGACACTGAAGCTTTCTTT
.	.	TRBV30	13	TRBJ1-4	CAWSVQTQEKLFF	TGTGCCTGGAGTGTACAGACACAGGAAAAACTGTTTTTT
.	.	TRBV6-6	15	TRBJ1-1	CASRVDSRLNTEAFF	TGTGCCAGCAGGGTGGACAGCCGGTTAAACACTGAAGCTTTCTTT
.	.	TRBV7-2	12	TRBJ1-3	CASSLERNTIYF	TGTGCCAGCAGCTTAGAGCGCAACACCATATATTTT
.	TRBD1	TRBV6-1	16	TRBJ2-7	CASSESLGQGVYEQYF	TGTGCCAGCAGTGAAAGTTTGGGACAGGGGGTGTACGAGCAGTACTTC
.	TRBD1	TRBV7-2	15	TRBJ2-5	CASSSLTGGYETQYF	TGTGCCAGCAGCTCTCTGACAGGGGGCTACGAGACCCAGTACTTC
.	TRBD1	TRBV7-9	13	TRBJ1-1	CATRGTGGTEAFF	TGTGCCACCAGAGGGACAGGGGGGACTGAAGCTTTCTTT